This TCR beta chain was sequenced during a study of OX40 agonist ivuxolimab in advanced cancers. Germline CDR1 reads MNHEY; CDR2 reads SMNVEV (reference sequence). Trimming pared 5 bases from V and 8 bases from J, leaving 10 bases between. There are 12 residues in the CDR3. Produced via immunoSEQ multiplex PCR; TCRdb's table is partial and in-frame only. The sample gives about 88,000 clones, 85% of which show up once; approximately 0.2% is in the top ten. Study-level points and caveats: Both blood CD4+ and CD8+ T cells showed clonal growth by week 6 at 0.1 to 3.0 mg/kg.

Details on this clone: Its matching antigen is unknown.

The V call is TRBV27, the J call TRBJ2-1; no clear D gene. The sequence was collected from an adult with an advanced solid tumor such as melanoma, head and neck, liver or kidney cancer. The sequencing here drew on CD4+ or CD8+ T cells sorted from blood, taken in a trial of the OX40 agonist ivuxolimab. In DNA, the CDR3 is TGTGCCAGCAGTCGGGCAGGCTATGAGCAGTTCTTC. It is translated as CASSRAGYEQFF.